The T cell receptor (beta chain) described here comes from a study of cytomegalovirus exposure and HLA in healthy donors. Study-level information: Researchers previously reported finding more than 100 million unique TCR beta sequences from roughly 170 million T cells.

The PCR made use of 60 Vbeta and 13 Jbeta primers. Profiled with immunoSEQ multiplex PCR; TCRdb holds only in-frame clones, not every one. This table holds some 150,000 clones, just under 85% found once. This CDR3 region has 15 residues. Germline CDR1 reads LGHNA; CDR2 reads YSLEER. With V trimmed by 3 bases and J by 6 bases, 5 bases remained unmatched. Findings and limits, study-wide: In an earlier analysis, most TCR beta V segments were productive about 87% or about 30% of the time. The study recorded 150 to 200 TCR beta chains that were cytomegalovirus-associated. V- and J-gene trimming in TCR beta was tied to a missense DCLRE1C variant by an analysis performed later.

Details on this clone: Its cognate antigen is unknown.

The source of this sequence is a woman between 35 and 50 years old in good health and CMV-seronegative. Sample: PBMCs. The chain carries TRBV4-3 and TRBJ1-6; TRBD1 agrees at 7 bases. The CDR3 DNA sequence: TGCGCCAGCAGCCAGTTCGGGACAGCTAATTCACCCCTCCACTTT. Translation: CASSQFGTANSPLHF.